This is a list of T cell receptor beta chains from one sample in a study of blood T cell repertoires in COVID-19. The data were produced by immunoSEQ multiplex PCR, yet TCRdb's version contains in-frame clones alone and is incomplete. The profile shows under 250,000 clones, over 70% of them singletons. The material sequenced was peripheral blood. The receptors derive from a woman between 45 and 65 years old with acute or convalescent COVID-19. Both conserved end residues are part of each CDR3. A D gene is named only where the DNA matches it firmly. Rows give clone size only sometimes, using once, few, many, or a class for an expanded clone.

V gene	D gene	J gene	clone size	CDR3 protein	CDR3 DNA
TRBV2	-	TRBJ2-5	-	CASSEGGLETQYF	TGTGCCAGCAGTGAGGGGGGGCTCGAGACCCAGTACTTC
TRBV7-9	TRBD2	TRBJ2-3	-	CASSPMTSGSTDTQYF	TGTGCCAGCAGCCCGATGACTAGCGGTAGCACAGATACGCAGTATTTT
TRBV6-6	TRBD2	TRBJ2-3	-	CASSTRGGRSDTQYF	TGTGCCAGCAGCACAAGGGGCGGGAGATCAGATACGCAGTATTTT
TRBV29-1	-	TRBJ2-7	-	CSTRGSAYEQYF	TGCAGCACACGAGGGAGCGCCTACGAGCAGTACTTC
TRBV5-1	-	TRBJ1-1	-	CASSPRGEGKYTEAFF	TGCGCCAGCAGCCCCCGAGGGGAGGGGAAGTACACTGAAGCTTTCTTT
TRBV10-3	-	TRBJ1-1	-	CAISESAGNTEAFF	TGTGCCATCAGTGAGAGTGCAGGGAACACTGAAGCTTTCTTT
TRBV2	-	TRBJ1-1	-	CASSERGGGRTEAFF	TGTGCCAGCAGTGAACGGGGCGGGGGGAGGACTGAAGCTTTCTTT
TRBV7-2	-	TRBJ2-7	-	CASSPRSTYEQYF	TGTGCCAGCAGCCCGCGGTCGACCTACGAGCAGTACTTC
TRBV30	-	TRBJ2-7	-	CAWSVGGSSYEQYF	TGTGCCTGGAGTGTGGGAGGCAGCTCCTACGAGCAGTACTTC
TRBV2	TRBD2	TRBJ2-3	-	CASPVAGSTDTQYF	TGTGCCAGCCCTGTAGCGGGGAGCACAGATACGCAGTATTTT
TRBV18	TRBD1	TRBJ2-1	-	CASSRDTGVGEQFF	TGTGCCAGCTCGCGTGATACAGGGGTAGGTGAGCAGTTCTTC
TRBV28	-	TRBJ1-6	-	CASSLAGNSPLHF	TGTGCCAGCAGTTTGGCGGGTAATTCACCCCTCCACTTT
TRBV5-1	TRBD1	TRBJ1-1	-	CASRQGRVSTEAFF	TGCGCCAGCCGACAGGGGCGGGTGAGCACTGAAGCTTTCTTT
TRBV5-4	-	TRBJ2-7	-	CASRTWGGRSYEQYF	TGTGCCAGCAGAACGTGGGGGGGCAGGTCCTACGAGCAGTACTTC
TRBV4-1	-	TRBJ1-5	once	CASSPTDQSNQPQHF	TGCGCCAGCAGCCCGACAGATCAGAGCAATCAGCCCCAGCATTTT
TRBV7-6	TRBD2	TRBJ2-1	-	CASSLAPRGTSVYNEQFF	TGTGCCAGCAGCTTAGCTCCCCGAGGGACTAGCGTGTACAATGAGCAGTTCTTC
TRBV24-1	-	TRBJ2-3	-	CATSAAQGRFAEDTQYF	TGTGCCACCAGTGCTGCACAGGGAAGGTTTGCCGAAGATACGCAGTATTTT
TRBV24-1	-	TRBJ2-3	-	CATSDYAGTDTQYF	TGTGCCACCAGTGACTACGCAGGGACAGATACGCAGTATTTT
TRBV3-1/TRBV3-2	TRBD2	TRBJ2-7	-	CASSDRTSGRDYEQYF	TGTGCCAGCAGCGACCGGACTAGCGGGAGGGACTACGAGCAGTACTTC
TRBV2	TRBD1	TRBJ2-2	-	CASSERGQRGTGELFF	TGTGCCAGCAGTGAAAGGGGGCAGCGCGGCACCGGGGAGCTGTTTTTT
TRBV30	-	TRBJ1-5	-	CAWEQANNQPQHF	TGTGCCTGGGAACAGGCCAACAATCAGCCCCAGCATTTT
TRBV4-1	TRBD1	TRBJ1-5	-	CASSLGQGDQPQHF	TGCGCCAGCAGTCTCGGACAGGGAGATCAGCCCCAGCATTTT
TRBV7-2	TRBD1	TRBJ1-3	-	CASSLSQGAHGNTIYF	TGTGCCAGCAGCTTAAGCCAGGGGGCGCACGGAAACACCATATATTTT
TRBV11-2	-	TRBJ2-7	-	CASSLRQAYEQYF	TGTGCCAGCAGCTTACGACAGGCCTACGAGCAGTACTTC
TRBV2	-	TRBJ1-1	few	CASSGISANTEAFF	TGTGCCAGCAGTGGAATCAGCGCGAACACTGAAGCTTTCTTT
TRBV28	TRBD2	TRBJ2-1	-	CASYPYRGGLHNEQFF	TGTGCCAGTTATCCCTATCGGGGGGGTTTGCACAATGAGCAGTTCTTC
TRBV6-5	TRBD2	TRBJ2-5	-	CASSPLAGGETQYF	TGTGCCAGCAGTCCGCTAGCGGGAGGGGAGACCCAGTACTTC
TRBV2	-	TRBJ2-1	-	CASSPDSFDEQFF	TGTGCCAGCAGTCCCGACAGTTTCGATGAGCAGTTCTTC
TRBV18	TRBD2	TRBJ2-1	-	CASSPPSLAGGHEQFF	TGTGCCAGCTCACCACCGAGCCTAGCGGGAGGGCATGAGCAGTTCTTC
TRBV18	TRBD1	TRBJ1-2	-	CASSRGQGNYGYTF	TGTGCCAGCTCACGGGGACAGGGAAACTATGGCTACACCTTC
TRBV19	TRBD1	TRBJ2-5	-	CASSRWTGGVKTQYF	TGTGCCAGTAGTAGATGGACAGGGGGCGTCAAGACCCAGTACTTC
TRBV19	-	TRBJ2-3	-	CASTLADTQYF	TGTGCCAGTACCCTCGCAGATACGCAGTATTTT
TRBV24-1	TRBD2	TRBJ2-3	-	CATSDPGTSGPDTQYF	TGTGCCACCAGTGATCCCGGGACTAGCGGGCCCGATACGCAGTATTTT